These 11 T cell receptor beta chains were all obtained from the same sample, sequenced in a study of identical twins. TCRdb reprocessed the 5' RACE reads with MiXCR, giving one entry per CDR3 protein. The sample holds roughly 200,000 distinct CDR3 sequences, roughly 15% seen once. A further study also used this sample, focusing on T cells expressing NK-cell markers.

What was sequenced was CD8+ T cells sorted from blood. The receptor set was obtained from a woman under 30 in good health.

This clonotype has only a few counts. The chain uses TRBV13 and TRBJ2-1; 7 bases align to TRBD2. CDR1 is PRHDT and CDR2 is FYEKMQ in the germline V gene (reference sequence). The CDR3 has 17 amino acids. The trim removed 0 bases at V and 5 bases at J, leaving 10 bases unmatched. Written as DNA, the CDR3 is TGTGCCAGCAGCTTAGGGTCTTCAGCGGGACCCCACAATGAGCAGTTCTTC. Protein product: CASSLGSSAGPHNEQFF.

This clonotype was picked up one time. The rearrangement links TRBV6-5 to TRBJ2-5; D might be TRBD1 (6 bases). Trimming stripped 4 bases from V and 1 base from J, with 10 bases between. This CDR3 contains 14 residues. The V gene's germline CDR1 is MNHEY and CDR2 SVGAGI. CDR3 protein: CASSWGHTQETQYF. In DNA, the CDR3 is TGTGCCAGCAGTTGGGGACATACCCAAGAGACCCAGTACTTC.

Only a few counts were recorded for this clonotype. The genes are TRBV6-2 or TRBV6-3 and TRBJ2-1; D is perhaps TRBD2 (5 bases). V was clipped by 2 bases and J by 6 bases, with 11 bases between them. The CDR3 covers 14 residues. Germline V lookup: CDR1 MNHEY, CDR2 SVGEGT. CDR3 nucleotides: TGTGCCAGCAGTTACGCTAGCCTAAGCAATGAGCAGTTCTTC. Translated, it gives CASSYASLSNEQFF.

This clonotype showed up just a few times. J is TRBJ2-2 and V is TRBV12-3 or TRBV12-4; D is ambiguous. The CDR3 consists of 14 residues. V was trimmed by 1 base and J by 4 bases, leaving 7 bases between them. CDR3 bases: TGTGCCAGCAGTTTAGTCGGGCCCACCGGGGAGCTGTTTTTT. Residues: CASSLVGPTGELFF.

V is TRBV5-6 and J is TRBJ2-2; no clear D. The germline gives CDR1 SGHDT, CDR2 YYEEEE. The CDR3 totals 13 residues. V lost 4 bases and J 6 bases, leaving 10 bases between the germline ends. DNA for the CDR3: TGTGCCAGCAGCACCGACCAAGCCGGGGAGCTGTTTTTT. Its protein product is CASSTDQAGELFF.

This clonotype was recorded many times. The chain recombines TRBV12-3 or TRBV12-4 with TRBJ2-1, with TRBD2 matching over 7 bases. With 6 bases clipped from V and 2 bases from J, the junction kept 4 bases outside the gene matches. This CDR3 is built from 14 residues. The CDR3 protein is CASSLAGAYNEQFF. The CDR3 nucleotides read TGTGCCAGCAGCTTGGCGGGGGCCTACAATGAGCAGTTCTTC.

This clonotype was detected only a few times. V and J are TRBV21-1 and TRBJ2-6; the D segment call TRBD2 is taken from the table without a DNA check. TRBV21-1 is deemed a pseudogene. The length of the CDR3 is 20 residues. CDR3 DNA: TGTGCCAGCAGCAAAGGGCCCCAGCGCTTGAGGGCATCTGGGGCCAACGTCCTGACTTTC. The encoded protein is CASSKGPQRLRASGANVLTF.

This clonotype was seen a few times. The V gene is TRBV7-9, the J gene TRBJ1-1; no definite D call. Germline V CDR1 and CDR2: SEHNR, FQNEAQ (reference sequence). The CDR3 has 15 residues. V was cut by 5 bases and J by 0 bases, with 13 bases left in between. The CDR3 region is CASSKPGPMNTEAFF. In nucleotides, the CDR3 is TGTGCCAGCAGCAAGCCCGGACCCATGAACACTGAAGCTTTCTTT.

V usage is TRBV7-9 and J usage is TRBJ2-7; 10 bases are a match to TRBD2. The CDR3 length is 15 residues. In germline, CDR1 is SEHNR, CDR2 FQNEAQ (reference sequence). V gave up 5 bases and J gave up 2 bases; unmatched junction bases: 6. The CDR3 DNA sequence: TGTGCCAGCAGCAAGGGAGCGGGAGGGACCTACGAGCAGTACTTC. Protein sequence: CASSKGAGGTYEQYF.

V and J are TRBV20-1 and TRBJ2-7; D is ambiguous. This CDR3 comprises 12 residues. V lost 6 bases and J lost 5, with 14 bases in between. Germline CDR1 and CDR2: DFQATT and SNEGSKA (reference sequence). The CDR3 loop reads CSAVGEWNEQYF. Written as DNA, the CDR3 is TGCAGTGCGGTTGGCGAGTGGAACGAGCAGTACTTC.

This sequence joins TRBV6-1 and TRBJ2-2, with TRBD1 identical over 7 bases. The V and J ends lost 6 bases and 2 bases, in that order; junction bases with no gene match: 6. Germline CDR1 reads MNHNS; CDR2 reads SASEGT. This CDR3 spans 15 amino acids. This CDR3 reads CASSPEGANTGELFF. CDR3 nucleotide sequence: TGTGCCAGCAGCCCCGAGGGGGCAAACACCGGGGAGCTGTTTTTT.